This T cell receptor beta chain was identified in a study of blood T cell repertoires in COVID-19. This clone occurred once. The CDR3 is 14 amino acids. Trimming shortened V by 7 bases and J by 5 bases, and 17 bases separated the two germline ends. CDR1 MNHEY and CDR2 SVGAGI come from the germline V gene. The assay was immunoSEQ multiplex PCR, and TCRdb's table has in-frame clones only and misses some. The sample lists some 220,000 clones; roughly 84% were seen once. This sequence joins TRBV6-5 and TRBJ2-5; unclear D gene. The sequenced sample consisted of peripheral blood. The receptor comes from a woman in her thirties who had recovered from COVID-19. The DNA of the CDR3 is TGTGCCAGCAATCCCGCGGCGACCGGCGAGACCCAGTACTTC. This sequence encodes CASNPAATGETQYF.